The 6 T cell receptor beta chains listed next were all sequenced from one sample in a study of cytomegalovirus exposure and HLA in healthy donors. The PCR used 60 Vbeta and 13 Jbeta primers. The method was immunoSEQ multiplex PCR; TCRdb's version includes in-frame clones alone and lacks a portion of them. The data contain 150,000 to 200,000 clones, 80% to 90% of them singletons. The sequenced material came from PBMCs. These receptor sequences come from a male donor in good health and CMV-seronegative.

The chain combines TRBV7-9 with TRBJ2-7; unclear D gene. Trimming cost V 8 bases and J 0 bases, with 8 bases left between them. This CDR3 contains 12 residues. The germline CDR1 and CDR2 sequences are SEHNR and FQNEAQ (reference sequence). The CDR3 is CASAPSSYEQYF. CDR3 bases: TGTGCCAGCGCCCCCAGCTCCTACGAGCAGTACTTC.

In its sample, this clone was seen once. The rearrangement uses TRBV7-2 and TRBJ2-7; D gene unclear. Germline CDR1 SGHTA, CDR2 FQGNSA. There are 13 residues in the CDR3. Trimming shortened V by 0 bases and J by 2 bases, and 5 bases separated the two germline ends. As DNA, the CDR3 is TGTGCCAGCAGCTTAGCTTTTACCTACGAGCAGTACTTC. Protein product: CASSLAFTYEQYF.

The chain carries TRBV28 and TRBJ1-1; perhaps TRBD1 as D (5 bases). Germline CDR1 reads MDHEN; CDR2 reads SYDVKM. V lost 7 bases and J 4 bases, leaving 16 bases between the germline ends. The CDR3 is 14 residues long. DNA for the CDR3: TGTGCCAGCAAATCGGGGGGTGGATTCACTGAAGCTTTCTTT. Residues: CASKSGGGFTEAFF.

The chain links TRBV28 to TRBJ1-3; D is unresolved. Germline V lookup: CDR1 MDHEN, CDR2 SYDVKM. CDR3 length: 14 amino acids. Trimming removed 5 bases from V and 4 bases from J, with 12 bases in between. Here the CDR3 reads CASSLDLGGNTIYF. CDR3 nucleotides: TGTGCCAGCAGTCTCGACCTCGGGGGAAACACCATATATTTT. The full variable domain, its missing parts supplied by reference TRBV28 and TRBJ1-3, is DVKVTQSSRYLVKRTGEKVFLECVQDMDHENMFWYRQDPGLGLRLIYFSYDVKMKEKGDIPEGYSVSREKKERFSLILESASTNQTSMYLCASSLDLGGNTIYFGEGSWLTVV.

V is TRBV18 and J is TRBJ2-2, with TRBD1 matching 10 bases. CDR1 KGHSH and CDR2 LQKENI come from the germline V gene. The trim removed 3 bases at V and 3 bases at J, leaving 1 base unmatched. The CDR3 is 15 amino acids. The CDR3 DNA reads as TGTGCCAGCTCACCTGGACAGGGGGACACCGGGGAGCTGTTTTTT. Translating it yields CASSPGQGDTGELFF. The full variable domain, completed using reference TRBV18 and TRBJ2-2, is NAGVMQNPRHLVRRRGQEARLRCSPMKGHSHVYWYRQLPEEGLKFMVYLQKENIIDESGMPKERFSAEFPKEGPSILRIQQVVRGDSAAYFCASSPGQGDTGELFFGEGSRLTVL.

The sample holds a few counts of this clone. The chain has TRBV5-1 and TRBJ2-7, with TRBD2 matching over 8 bases. V shed 2 bases and J 3 bases; nucleotides not matched to a gene: 1. There are 13 residues in the CDR3. Germline assignment: CDR1 SGHRS and CDR2 YFSETQ. CDR3 loop: CASSLAGVYEQYF. The DNA of the CDR3 is TGCGCCAGCAGCTTAGCGGGGGTCTACGAGCAGTACTTC.